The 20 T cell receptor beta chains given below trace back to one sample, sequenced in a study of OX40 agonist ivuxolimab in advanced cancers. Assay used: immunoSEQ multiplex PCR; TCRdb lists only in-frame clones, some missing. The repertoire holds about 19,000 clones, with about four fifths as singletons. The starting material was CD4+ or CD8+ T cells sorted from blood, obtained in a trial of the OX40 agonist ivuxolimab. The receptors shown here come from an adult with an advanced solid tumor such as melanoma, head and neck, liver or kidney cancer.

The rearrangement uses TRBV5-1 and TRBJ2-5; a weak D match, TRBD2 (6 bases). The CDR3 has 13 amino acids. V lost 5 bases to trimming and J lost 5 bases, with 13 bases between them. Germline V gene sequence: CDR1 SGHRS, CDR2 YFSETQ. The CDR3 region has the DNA TGCGCCAGCAGAACGGGAGAAGGGGAGACCCAGTACTTC. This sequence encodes CASRTGEGETQYF.

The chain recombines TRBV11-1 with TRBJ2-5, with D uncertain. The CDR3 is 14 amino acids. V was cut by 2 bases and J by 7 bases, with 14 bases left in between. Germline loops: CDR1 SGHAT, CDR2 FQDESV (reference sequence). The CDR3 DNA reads TGTGCCAGCAGCTTAACCTCCGGCCGTGGGACCCAGTACTTC. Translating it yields CASSLTSGRGTQYF. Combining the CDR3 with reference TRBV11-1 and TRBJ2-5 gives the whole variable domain EAEVAQSPRYKITEKSQAVAFWCDPISGHATLYWYRQILGQGPELLVQFQDESVVDDSQLPKDRFSAERLKGVDSTLKIQPAELGDSAMYLCASSLTSGRGTQYFGPGTRLLVL.

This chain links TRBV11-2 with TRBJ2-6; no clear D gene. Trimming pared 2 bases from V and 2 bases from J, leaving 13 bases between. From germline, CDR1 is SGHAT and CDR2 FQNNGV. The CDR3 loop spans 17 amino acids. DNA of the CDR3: TGTGCCAGCAGCTTATTGCAGTTAATAACTGGGGCCAACGTCCTGACTTTC. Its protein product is CASSLLQLITGANVLTF.

CDR3: CASEMPVQNTEAFF. CDR3 DNA sequence: TGTGCCAGCGAGATGCCAGTCCAGAACACTGAAGCTTTCTTT. The rearrangement joins TRBV7-9 to TRBJ1-1; no clear D. Per germline, CDR1 SEHNR and CDR2 FQNEAQ (reference sequence). The CDR3 is 14 residues long. With 8 bases removed from V and 1 base from J, the gap between germline ends came to 14 bases.

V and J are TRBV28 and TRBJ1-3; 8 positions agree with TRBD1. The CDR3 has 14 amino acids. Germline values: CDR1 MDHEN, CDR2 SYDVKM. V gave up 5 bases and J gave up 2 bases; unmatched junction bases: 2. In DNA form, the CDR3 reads TGTGCCAGCAGTCAACAGGGGGCTGGAAACACCATATATTTT. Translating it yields CASSQQGAGNTIYF.

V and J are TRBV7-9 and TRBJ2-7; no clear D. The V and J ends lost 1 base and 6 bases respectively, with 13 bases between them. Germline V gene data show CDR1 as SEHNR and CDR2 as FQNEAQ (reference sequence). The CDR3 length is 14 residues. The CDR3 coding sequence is TGTGCCAGCAGCTTAGTCCCCCCCCCGCGCGAGCAGTACTTC. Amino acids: CASSLVPPPREQYF.

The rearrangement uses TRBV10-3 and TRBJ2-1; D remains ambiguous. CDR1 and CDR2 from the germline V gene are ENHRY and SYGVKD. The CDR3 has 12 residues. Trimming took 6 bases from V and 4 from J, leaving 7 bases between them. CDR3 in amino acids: CAISSQYNEQFF. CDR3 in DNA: TGTGCCATCAGCTCTCAGTACAATGAGCAGTTCTTC.

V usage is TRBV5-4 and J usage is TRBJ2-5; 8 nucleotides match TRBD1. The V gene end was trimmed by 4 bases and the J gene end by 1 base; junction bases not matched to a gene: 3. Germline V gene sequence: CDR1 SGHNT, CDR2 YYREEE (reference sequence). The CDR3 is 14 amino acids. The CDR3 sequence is CASSRDRSQETQYF. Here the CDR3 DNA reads TGTGCCAGCAGCCGGGACAGGTCCCAAGAGACCCAGTACTTC.

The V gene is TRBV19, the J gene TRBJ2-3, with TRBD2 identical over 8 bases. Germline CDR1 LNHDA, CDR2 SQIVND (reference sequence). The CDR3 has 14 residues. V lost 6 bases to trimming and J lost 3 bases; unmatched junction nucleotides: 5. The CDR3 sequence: CASSTSGETDTQYF. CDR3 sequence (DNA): TGTGCCAGTAGCACTAGCGGAGAAACAGATACGCAGTATTTT. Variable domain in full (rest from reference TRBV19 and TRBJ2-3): DGGITQSPKYLFRKEGQNVTLSCEQNLNHDAMYWYRQDPGQGLRLIYYSQIVNDFQKGDIAEGYSVSREKKESFPLTVTSAQKNPTAFYLCASSTSGETDTQYFGPGTRLTVL.

CDR3 bases: TGTGCCAGCAGCCCCCAAGGGGGGGACTCCCAAAAACTGTTTTTT. Its translation is CASSPQGGDSQKLFF. V gene TRBV6-6 combines with J gene TRBJ1-4, with D perhaps TRBD1 (6 bases). This CDR3 has 15 amino acids. With 6 bases removed from V and 9 bases from J, the gap between germline ends came to 20 bases. CDR1 MNHNY and CDR2 SVGAGI come from the germline V gene (reference sequence).

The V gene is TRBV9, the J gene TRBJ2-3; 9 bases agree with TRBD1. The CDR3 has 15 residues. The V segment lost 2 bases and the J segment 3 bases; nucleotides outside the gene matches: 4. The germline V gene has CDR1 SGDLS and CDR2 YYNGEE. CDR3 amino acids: CASSVAGTGTDTQYF. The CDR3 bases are TGTGCCAGCAGCGTGGCCGGGACAGGGACAGATACGCAGTATTTT. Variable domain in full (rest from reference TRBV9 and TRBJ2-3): DSGVTQTPKHLITATGQRVTLRCSPRSGDLSVYWYQQSLDQGLQFLIQYYNGEERAKGNILERFSAQQFPDLHSELNLSSLELGDSALYFCASSVAGTGTDTQYFGPGTRLTVL.

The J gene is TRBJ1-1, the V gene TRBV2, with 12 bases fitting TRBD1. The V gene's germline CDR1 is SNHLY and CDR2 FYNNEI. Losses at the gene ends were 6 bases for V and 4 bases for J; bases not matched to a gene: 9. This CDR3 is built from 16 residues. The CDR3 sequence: CASSEEGQGAGTEAFF. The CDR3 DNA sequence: TGTGCCAGCAGCGAGGAGGGACAGGGGGCCGGCACTGAAGCTTTCTTT. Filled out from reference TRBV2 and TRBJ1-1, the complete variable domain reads EPEVTQTPSHQVTQMGQEVILRCVPISNHLYFYWYRQILGQKVEFLVSFYNNEISEKSEIFDDQFSVERPDGSNFTLKIRSTKLEDSAMYFCASSEEGQGAGTEAFFGQGTRLTVV.

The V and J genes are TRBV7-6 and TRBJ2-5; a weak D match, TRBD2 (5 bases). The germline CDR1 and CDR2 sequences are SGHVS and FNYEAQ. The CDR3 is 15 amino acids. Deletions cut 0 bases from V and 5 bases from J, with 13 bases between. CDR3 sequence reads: CASSLARGLGETQYF. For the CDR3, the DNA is TGTGCCAGCAGCTTAGCGCGAGGGTTGGGGGAGACCCAGTACTTC.

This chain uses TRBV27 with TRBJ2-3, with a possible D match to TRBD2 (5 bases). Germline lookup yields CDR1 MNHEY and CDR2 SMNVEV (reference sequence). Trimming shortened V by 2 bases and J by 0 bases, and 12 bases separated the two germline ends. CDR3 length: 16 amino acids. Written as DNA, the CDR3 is TGTGCCAGCAGTTTAAGAGGGCCCGCTAGCACAGATACGCAGTATTTT. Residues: CASSLRGPASTDTQYF.

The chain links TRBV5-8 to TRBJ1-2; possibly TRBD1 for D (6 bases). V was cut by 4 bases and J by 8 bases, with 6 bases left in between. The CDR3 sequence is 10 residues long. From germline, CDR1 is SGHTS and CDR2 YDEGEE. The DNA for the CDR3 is TGTGCCAGCAGCAGGGGGGGCTACACCTTC. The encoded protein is CASSRGGYTF.

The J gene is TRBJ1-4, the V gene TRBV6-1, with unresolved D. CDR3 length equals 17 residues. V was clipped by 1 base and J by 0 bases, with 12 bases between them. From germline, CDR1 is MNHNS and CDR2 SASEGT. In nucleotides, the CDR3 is TGTGCCAGCAGTGAAGAGAGGCGGAGAGCAACTAATGAAAAACTGTTTTTT. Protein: CASSEERRRATNEKLFF.

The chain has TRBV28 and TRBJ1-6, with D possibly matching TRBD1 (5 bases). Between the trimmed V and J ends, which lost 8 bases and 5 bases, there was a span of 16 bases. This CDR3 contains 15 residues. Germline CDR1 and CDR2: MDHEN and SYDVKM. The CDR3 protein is CASHPPGRNNSPLHF. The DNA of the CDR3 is TGTGCCAGCCACCCGCCGGGACGTAATAATTCACCCCTCCACTTT.

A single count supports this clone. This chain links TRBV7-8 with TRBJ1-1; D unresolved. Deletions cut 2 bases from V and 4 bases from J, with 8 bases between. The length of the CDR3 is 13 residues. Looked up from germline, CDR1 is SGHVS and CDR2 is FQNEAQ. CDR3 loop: CASSLSEGTEAFF. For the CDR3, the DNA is TGTGCCAGCAGCTTAAGCGAGGGCACTGAAGCTTTCTTT.

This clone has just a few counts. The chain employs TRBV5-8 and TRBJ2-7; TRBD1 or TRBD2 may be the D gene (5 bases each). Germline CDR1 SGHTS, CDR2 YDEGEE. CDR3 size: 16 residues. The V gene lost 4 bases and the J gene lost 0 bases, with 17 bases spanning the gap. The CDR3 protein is CASSPPTGRHSYEQYF. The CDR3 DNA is TGTGCCAGCAGCCCACCAACGGGACGTCACTCCTACGAGCAGTACTTC.

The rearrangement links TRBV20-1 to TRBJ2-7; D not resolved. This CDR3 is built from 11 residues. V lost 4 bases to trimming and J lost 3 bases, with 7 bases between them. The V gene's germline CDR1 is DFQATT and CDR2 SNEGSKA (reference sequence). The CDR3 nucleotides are TGCAGTGCTACGACTTACTACGAGCAGTACTTC. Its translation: CSATTYYEQYF.